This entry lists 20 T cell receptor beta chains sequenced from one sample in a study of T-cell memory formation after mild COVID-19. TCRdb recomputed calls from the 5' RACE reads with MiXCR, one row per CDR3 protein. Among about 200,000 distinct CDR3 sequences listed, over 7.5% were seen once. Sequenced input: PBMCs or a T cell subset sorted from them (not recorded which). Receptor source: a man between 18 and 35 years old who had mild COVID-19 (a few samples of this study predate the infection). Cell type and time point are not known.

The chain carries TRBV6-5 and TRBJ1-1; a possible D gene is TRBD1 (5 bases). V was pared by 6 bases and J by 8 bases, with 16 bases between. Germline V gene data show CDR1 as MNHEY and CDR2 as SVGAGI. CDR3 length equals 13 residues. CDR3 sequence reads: CASSWGERGEAFF. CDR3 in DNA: TGTGCCAGCAGCTGGGGTGAACGGGGGGAAGCTTTCTTT.

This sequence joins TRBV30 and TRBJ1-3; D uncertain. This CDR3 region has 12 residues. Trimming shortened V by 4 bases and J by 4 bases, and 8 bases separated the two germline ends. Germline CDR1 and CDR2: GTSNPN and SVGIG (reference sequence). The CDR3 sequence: CAWTLSGNTIYF. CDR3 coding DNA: TGTGCCTGGACGTTATCGGGAAACACCATATATTTT.

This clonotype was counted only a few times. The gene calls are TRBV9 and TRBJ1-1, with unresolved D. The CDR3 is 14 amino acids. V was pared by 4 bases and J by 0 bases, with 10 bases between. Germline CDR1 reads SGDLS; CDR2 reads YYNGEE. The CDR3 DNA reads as TGTGCCAGCAGCACCCGACCGATGAACACTGAAGCTTTCTTT. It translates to CASSTRPMNTEAFF.

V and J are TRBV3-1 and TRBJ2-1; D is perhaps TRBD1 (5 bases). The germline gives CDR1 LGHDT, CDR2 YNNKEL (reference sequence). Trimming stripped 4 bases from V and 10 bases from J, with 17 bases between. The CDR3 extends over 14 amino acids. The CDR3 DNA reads TGTGCCAGCAGCCGAACAATGACAGACACCGAGCAGTTCTTC. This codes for CASSRTMTDTEQFF.

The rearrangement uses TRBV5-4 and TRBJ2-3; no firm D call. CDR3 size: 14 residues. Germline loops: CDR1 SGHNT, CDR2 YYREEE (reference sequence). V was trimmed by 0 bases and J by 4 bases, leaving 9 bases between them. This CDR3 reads CASSLAIGADTQYF. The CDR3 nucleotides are TGTGCCAGCAGCTTGGCGATTGGGGCAGATACGCAGTATTTT. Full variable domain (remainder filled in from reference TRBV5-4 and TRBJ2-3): ETGVTQSPTHLIKTRGQQVTLRCSSQSGHNTVSWYQQALGQGPQFIFQYYREEENGRGNFPPRFSGLQFPNYSSELNVNALELDDSALYLCASSLAIGADTQYFGPGTRLTVL.

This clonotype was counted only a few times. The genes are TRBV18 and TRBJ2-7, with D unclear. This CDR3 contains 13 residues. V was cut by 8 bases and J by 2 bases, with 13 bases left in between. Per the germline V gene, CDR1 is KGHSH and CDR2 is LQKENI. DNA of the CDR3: TGTGCCAGCACCCCGGGTGGGACCTACGAGCAGTACTTC. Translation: CASTPGGTYEQYF.

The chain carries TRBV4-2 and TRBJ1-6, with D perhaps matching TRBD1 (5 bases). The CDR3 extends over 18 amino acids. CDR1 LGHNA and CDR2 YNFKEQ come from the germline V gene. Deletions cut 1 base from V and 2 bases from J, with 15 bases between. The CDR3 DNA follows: TGTGCCAGCAGCCAAGTTGGCCGGGGGGGACCCTATAATTCACCCCTCCACTTT. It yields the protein CASSQVGRGGPYNSPLHF.

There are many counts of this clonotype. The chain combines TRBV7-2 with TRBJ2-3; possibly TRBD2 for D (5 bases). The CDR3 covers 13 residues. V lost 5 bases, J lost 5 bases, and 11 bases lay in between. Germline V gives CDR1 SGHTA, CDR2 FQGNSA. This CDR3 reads CASSQSGVDTQYF. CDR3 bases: TGTGCCAGCAGCCAATCCGGGGTAGATACGCAGTATTTT.

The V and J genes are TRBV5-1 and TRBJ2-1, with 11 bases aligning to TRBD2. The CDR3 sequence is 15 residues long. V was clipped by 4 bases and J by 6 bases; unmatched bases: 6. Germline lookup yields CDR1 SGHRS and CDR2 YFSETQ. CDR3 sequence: CASSLTSGASNEQFF. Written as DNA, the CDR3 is TGCGCCAGCAGCCTGACTAGCGGGGCCTCCAATGAGCAGTTCTTC.

The CDR3 DNA sequence: TGTGCCACCAGCAGAGGAGACGGTGACAGGGTTGGCACTGAAGCTTTCTTT. This gives the protein CATSRGDGDRVGTEAFF. V and J are TRBV15 and TRBJ1-1; TRBD1 matches at 7 bases. The CDR3 consists of 17 residues. CDR1 and CDR2 from the germline V gene are LNHNV and YYDKDF (reference sequence). V gave up 1 base and J gave up 4 bases; unmatched junction bases: 12.

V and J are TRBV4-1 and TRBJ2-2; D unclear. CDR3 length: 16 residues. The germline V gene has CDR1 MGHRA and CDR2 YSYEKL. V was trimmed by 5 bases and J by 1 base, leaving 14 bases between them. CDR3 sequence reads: CASSMRSGLNTGELFF. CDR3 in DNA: TGCGCCAGCAGCATGCGGTCCGGGTTGAACACCGGGGAGCTGTTTTTT.

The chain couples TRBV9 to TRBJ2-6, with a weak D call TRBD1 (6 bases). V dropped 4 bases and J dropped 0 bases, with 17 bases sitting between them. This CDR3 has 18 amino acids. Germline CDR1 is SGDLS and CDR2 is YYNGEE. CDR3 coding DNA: TGTGCCAGCAGCCGAACAGGGTCGCCTACCTCTGGGGCCAACGTCCTGACTTTC. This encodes CASSRTGSPTSGANVLTF. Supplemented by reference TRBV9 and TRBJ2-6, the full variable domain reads DSGVTQTPKHLITATGQRVTLRCSPRSGDLSVYWYQQSLDQGLQFLIQYYNGEERAKGNILERFSAQQFPDLHSELNLSSLELGDSALYFCASSRTGSPTSGANVLTFGAGSRLTVL.

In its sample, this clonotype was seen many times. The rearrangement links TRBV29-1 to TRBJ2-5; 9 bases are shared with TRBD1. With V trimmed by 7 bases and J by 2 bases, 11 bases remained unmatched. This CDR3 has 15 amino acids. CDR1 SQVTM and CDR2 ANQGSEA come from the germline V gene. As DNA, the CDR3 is TGCAGCGGTCGCCAGGCGGACAGGGGACAAGAGACCCAGTACTTC. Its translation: CSGRQADRGQETQYF.

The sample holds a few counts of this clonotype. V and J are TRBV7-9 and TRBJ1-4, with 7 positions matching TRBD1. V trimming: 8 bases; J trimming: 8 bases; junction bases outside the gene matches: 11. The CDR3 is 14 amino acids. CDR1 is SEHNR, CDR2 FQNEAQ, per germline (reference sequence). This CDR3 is CASQLDREREKLFF. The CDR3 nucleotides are TGTGCCAGCCAGCTTGACAGGGAACGAGAAAAACTGTTTTTT.

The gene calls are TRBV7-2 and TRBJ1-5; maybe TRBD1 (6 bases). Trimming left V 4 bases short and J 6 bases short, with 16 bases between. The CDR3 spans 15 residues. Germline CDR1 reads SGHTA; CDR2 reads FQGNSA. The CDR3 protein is CASSSDRSLFQPQHF. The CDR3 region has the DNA TGTGCCAGCAGCTCCGACAGGTCGTTGTTTCAGCCCCAGCATTTT. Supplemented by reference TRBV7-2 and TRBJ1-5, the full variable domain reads GAGVSQSPSNKVTEKGKDVELRCDPISGHTALYWYRQSLGQGLEFLIYFQGNSAPDKSGLPSDRFSAERTGGSVSTLTIQRTQQEDSAVYLCASSSDRSLFQPQHFGDGTRLSIL.

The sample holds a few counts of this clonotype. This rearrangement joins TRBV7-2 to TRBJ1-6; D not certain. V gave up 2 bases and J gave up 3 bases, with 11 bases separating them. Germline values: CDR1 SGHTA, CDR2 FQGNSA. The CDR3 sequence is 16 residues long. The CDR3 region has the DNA TGTGCCAGCAGCTTATTCCCCGGCGGCTATAATTCACCCCTCCACTTT. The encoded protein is CASSLFPGGYNSPLHF.

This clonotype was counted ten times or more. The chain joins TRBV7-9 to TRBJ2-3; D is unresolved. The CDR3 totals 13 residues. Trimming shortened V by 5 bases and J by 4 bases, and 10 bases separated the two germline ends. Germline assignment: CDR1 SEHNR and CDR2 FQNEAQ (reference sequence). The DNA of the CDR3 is TGTGCCAGCAGCCTAGAGTGGGCAGATACGCAGTATTTT. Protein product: CASSLEWADTQYF.

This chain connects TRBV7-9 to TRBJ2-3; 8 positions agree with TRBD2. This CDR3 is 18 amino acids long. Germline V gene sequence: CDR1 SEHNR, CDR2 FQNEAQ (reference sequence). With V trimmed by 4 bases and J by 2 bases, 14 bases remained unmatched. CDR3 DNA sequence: TGTGCCAGCAGCTCAAACTATAGAGCAGCGGGGGTCACAGATACGCAGTATTTT. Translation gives CASSSNYRAAGVTDTQYF.

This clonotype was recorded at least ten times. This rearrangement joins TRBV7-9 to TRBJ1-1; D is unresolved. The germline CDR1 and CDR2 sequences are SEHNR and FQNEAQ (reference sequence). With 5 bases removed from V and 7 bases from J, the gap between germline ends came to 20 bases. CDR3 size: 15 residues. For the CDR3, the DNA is TGTGCCAGCAGCCTTCCGGCTAGGGTCGATTATGAAGCTTTCTTT. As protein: CASSLPARVDYEAFF.

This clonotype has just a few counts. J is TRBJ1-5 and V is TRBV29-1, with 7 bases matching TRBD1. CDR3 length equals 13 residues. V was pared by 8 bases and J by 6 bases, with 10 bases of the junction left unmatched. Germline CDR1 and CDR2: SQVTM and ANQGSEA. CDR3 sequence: CSSQEGAGQPQHF. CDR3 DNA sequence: TGCAGCTCCCAGGAGGGGGCAGGTCAGCCCCAGCATTTT. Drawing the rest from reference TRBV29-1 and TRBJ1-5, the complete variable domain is SAVISQKPSRDICQRGTSLTIQCQVDSQVTMMFWYRQQPGQSLTLIATANQGSEATYESGFVIDKFPISRPNLTFSTLTVSNMSPEDSSIYLCSSQEGAGQPQHFGDGTRLSIL.